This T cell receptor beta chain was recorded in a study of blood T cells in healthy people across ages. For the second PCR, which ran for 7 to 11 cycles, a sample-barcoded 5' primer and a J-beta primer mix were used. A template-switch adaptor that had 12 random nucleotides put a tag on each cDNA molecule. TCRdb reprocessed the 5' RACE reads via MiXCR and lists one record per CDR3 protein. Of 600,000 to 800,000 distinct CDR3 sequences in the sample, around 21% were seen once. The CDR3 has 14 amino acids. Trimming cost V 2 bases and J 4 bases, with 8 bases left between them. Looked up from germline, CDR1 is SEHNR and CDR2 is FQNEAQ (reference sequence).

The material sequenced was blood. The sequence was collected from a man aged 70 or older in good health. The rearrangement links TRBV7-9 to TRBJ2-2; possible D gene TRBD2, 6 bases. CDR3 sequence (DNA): TGTGCCAGCAGCTTATTGGAGGGCACCGGGGAGCTGTTTTTT. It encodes CASSLLEGTGELFF.